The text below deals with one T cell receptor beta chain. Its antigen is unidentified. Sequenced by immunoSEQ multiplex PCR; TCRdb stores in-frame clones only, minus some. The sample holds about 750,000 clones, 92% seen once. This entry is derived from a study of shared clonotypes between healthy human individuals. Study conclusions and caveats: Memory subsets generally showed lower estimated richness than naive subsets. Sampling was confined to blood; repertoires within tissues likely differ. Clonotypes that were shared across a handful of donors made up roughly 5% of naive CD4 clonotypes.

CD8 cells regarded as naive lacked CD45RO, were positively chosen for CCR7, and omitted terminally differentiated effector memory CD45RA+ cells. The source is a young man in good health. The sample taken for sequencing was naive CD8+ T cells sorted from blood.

This CDR3 reads CASSTTSGPSTDTQYF. CDR3 nucleotides: TGTGCCAGTAGTACGACTAGCGGGCCTAGCACAGATACGCAGTATTTT. The rearrangement uses TRBV19 and TRBJ2-3; 10 nucleotides align to TRBD2. The trim removed 4 bases at V and 0 bases at J, leaving 4 bases unmatched. This CDR3 comprises 16 residues. CDR1 and CDR2 from the germline V gene are LNHDA and SQIVND (reference sequence).